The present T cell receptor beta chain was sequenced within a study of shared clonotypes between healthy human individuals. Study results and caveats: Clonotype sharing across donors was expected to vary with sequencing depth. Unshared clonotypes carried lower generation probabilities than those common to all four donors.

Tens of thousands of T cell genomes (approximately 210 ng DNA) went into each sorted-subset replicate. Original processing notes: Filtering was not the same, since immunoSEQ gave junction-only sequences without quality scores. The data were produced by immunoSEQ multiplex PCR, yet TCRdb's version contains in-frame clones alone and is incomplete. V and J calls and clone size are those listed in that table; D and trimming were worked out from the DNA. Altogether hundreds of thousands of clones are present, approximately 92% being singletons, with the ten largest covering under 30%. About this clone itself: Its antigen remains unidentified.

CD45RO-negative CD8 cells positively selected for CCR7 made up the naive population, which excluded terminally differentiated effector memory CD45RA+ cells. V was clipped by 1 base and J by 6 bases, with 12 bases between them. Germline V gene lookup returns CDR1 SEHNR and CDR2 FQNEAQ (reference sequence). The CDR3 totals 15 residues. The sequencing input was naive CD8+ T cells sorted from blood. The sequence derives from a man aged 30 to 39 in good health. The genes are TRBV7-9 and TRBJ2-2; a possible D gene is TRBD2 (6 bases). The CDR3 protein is CASSLVGGSAGELFF. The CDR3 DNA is TGTGCCAGCAGCTTAGTGGGAGGTTCCGCCGGGGAGCTGTTTTTT.